These T cell receptor beta chains were read from a single sample in a study of early T cells in non-severe SARS-CoV-2 infection. One entry per CDR3 protein results from TCRdb running MiXCR on the 5' RACE reads. The table lists 40,000 to 55,000 distinct CDR3 sequences, around 4.1% of them singletons, with roughly 3% in the top ten. Specimen: whole blood. These receptor sequences come from an adult who was a healthcare worker with PCR-confirmed SARS-CoV-2 infection or an uninfected control (not recorded which). Both conserved end residues are part of each CDR3. The order of the fields is J gene, V gene, D gene, clone size, CDR3 protein, CDR3 DNA. D genes are given only for firm matches. Expanded clones get a size class; other rows say once, few or many, or leave the size out.

J: TRBJ2-4; V: TRBV18; D: TRBD2; size: few; CDR3: CASSPTGGINIQYF; DNA: TGTGCCAGCTCACCGACGGGAGGGATAAACATTCAGTACTTC
J: TRBJ2-5; V: TRBV20-1; D: TRBD2; size: many; CDR3: CSAMGLAGVRETQYF; DNA: TGCAGTGCTATGGGACTAGCGGGAGTTAGAGAGACCCAGTACTTC
J: TRBJ2-7; V: TRBV9; D: NA; size: few; CDR3: CASSVEPEKGEQYF; DNA: TGTGCCAGCAGCGTAGAGCCCGAGAAGGGGGAGCAGTACTTC
J: TRBJ2-1; V: TRBV20-1; D: TRBD2; size: many; CDR3: CSARGGLAHHNEQFF; DNA: TGCAGTGCTAGAGGGGGACTAGCGCACCACAATGAGCAGTTCTTC
J: TRBJ2-4; V: TRBV6-1; D: NA; size: many; CDR3: CASNWGGQVLIQYF; DNA: TGTGCCAGCAACTGGGGCGGCCAAGTGCTCATTCAGTACTTC
J: TRBJ2-7; V: TRBV10-1; D: NA; size: many; CDR3: CASSEGTEYEQYF; DNA: TGCGCCAGCAGTGAGGGTACTGAGTACGAGCAGTACTTC
J: TRBJ2-3; V: TRBV4-2; D: NA; size: NA; CDR3: CASSTAEVGTDTQYF; DNA: TGTGCCAGCTCCACAGCTGAGGTCGGGACAGATACGCAGTATTTT
J: TRBJ2-1; V: TRBV5-1; D: TRBD2; size: few; CDR3: CASSPGLASYNEQFF; DNA: TGCGCCAGCAGCCCGGGACTAGCGTCCTACAATGAGCAGTTCTTC
J: TRBJ1-4; V: TRBV19; D: NA; size: many; CDR3: CASSIDISNEKLFF; DNA: TGTGCCAGTAGTATAGACATCTCTAATGAAAAACTGTTTTTT
J: TRBJ2-7; V: TRBV21-1; D: NA; size: NA; CDR3: CASSKGEKSAYEQYF; DNA: TGTGCCAGCAGCAAAGGAGAGAAGTCCGCCTACGAGCAGTACTTC
J: TRBJ2-1; V: TRBV10-3; D: NA; size: many; CDR3: CAISGKGPSSYNEQFF; DNA: TGTGCCATCAGTGGGAAAGGGCCGAGCTCCTACAATGAGCAGTTCTTC
J: TRBJ1-1; V: TRBV7-2; D: NA; size: NA; CDR3: CASSRAPVGSNTEAFF; DNA: TGTGCCAGCAGCCGGGCCCCCGTGGGCTCGAACACTGAAGCTTTCTTT
J: TRBJ1-5; V: TRBV12-3/TRBV12-4; D: TRBD1; size: few; CDR3: CASSLDRGSNQPQHF; DNA: TGTGCCAGCAGTTTGGACAGGGGAAGCAATCAGCCCCAGCATTTT
J: TRBJ2-2; V: TRBV7-6; D: TRBD2; size: few; CDR3: CASSLEAGVRAGELFF; DNA: TGTGCCAGCAGCTTAGAAGCGGGAGTCCGCGCCGGGGAGCTGTTTTTT
J: TRBJ2-3; V: TRBV4-1; D: NA; size: many; CDR3: CASSQDGRRDTQYF; DNA: TGCGCCAGCAGCCAAGATGGACGTCGAGATACGCAGTATTTT
J: TRBJ2-2; V: TRBV9; D: NA; size: many; CDR3: CASSSLSKRKNTGELFF; DNA: TGTGCCAGCAGCTCCCTAAGTAAGCGAAAGAACACCGGGGAGCTGTTTTTT
J: TRBJ2-1; V: TRBV20-1; D: NA; size: many; CDR3: CSVNPGIYNEQFF; DNA: TGCAGTGTCAATCCGGGGATCTACAATGAGCAGTTCTTC
J: TRBJ1-6; V: TRBV6-4; D: TRBD1; size: many; CDR3: CASSPGQGNSPLHF; DNA: TGTGCCAGCAGTCCGGGACAGGGAAATTCACCCCTCCACTTT
J: TRBJ1-2; V: TRBV18; D: NA; size: many; CDR3: CASSPSFDGGRGYTF; DNA: TGTGCCAGCTCACCATCGTTTGACGGGGGCAGGGGCTACACCTTC
J: TRBJ1-2; V: TRBV6-5; D: TRBD1; size: many; CDR3: CASSYHDRASWSYTF; DNA: TGTGCCAGCAGTTACCACGACAGGGCCTCGTGGAGCTACACCTTC
J: TRBJ2-1; V: TRBV2; D: TRBD1; size: many; CDR3: CAISQTGQIHEQFF; DNA: TGTGCCATCAGTCAGACGGGACAGATCCATGAGCAGTTCTTC
J: TRBJ2-2; V: TRBV19; D: TRBD2; size: many; CDR3: CASSATSGYTGELFF; DNA: TGTGCCAGTAGTGCGACTAGCGGGTACACCGGGGAGCTGTTTTTT